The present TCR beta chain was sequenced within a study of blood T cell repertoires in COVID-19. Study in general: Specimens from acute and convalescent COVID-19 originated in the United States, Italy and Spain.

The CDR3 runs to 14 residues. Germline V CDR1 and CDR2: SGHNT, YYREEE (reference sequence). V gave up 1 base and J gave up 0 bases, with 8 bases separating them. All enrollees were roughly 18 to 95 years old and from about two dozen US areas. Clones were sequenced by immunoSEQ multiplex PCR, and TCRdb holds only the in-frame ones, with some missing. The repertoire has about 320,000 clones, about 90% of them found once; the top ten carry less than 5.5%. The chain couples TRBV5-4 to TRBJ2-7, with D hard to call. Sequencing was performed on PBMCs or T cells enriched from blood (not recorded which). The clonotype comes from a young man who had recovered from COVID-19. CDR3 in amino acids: CASSLSTNSYEQYF. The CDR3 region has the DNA TGTGCCAGCAGCTTGAGCACCAACTCCTACGAGCAGTACTTC.